The 2 T cell receptor beta chains presented below share a single source sample, sequenced in a study of blood T cell repertoires in COVID-19 (dated by TCRdb to the early 2020s). The library relied on the immunoSEQ multiplex PCR assay. TCRdb took over this immuneACCESS table, retaining in-frame rearrangements with V and J assigned. Such tables are incomplete; in checked studies, under half of the missing clones stem from an unresolved V gene, and the remainder is unexplained. Across this sample there are around 70,000 clones, with roughly 84% seen only once. Of the sample, 3.5% to 5% falls within the top ten clones. The specimen sequenced was peripheral blood. Receptor source: a man aged 50 to 60 with acute or convalescent COVID-19.

This sequence joins TRBV25-1 and TRBJ1-6; D gene ambiguous. This CDR3 spans 13 amino acids. V lost 6 bases to trimming and J lost 8 bases, with 11 bases between them. CDR1 is MGHDK, CDR2 SYGVNS, per germline. CDR3 coding DNA: TGTGCCAGCAGACAGACGGAAGATTCACCCCTCCACTTT. Translation gives CASRQTEDSPLHF.

This rearrangement joins TRBV18 to TRBJ2-3; 11 bases align to TRBD2. This CDR3 region has 14 residues. Losses at the gene ends were 8 bases for V and 5 bases for J; bases not matched to a gene: 6. Germline CDR1 KGHSH, CDR2 LQKENI. CDR3 protein: CASETSGTGDTQYF. Written as DNA, the CDR3 is TGTGCCAGCGAGACTAGCGGGACTGGAGATACGCAGTATTTT.